Listed below are T cell receptor beta chains from one sample, sequenced in a study of blood T cell repertoires in COVID-19. Repertoires were generated with immunoSEQ multiplex PCR, while TCRdb's copy carries only in-frame clones and drops some. The table records more than 350,000 clones, around nine tenths of them present only once. The sample comprised PBMCs or T cells enriched from blood (not recorded which). These receptors were obtained from a woman between 18 and 29 years old who had been exposed to COVID-19. Each CDR3 is given with its conserved first and last residue. The D gene is left open where the match is weak.

v_call	d_call	j_call	cdr3_nt	cdr3_aa
TRBV18	TRBD2	TRBJ2-2	TGTGCCAGCTCACCACCCGGCGGGGGGCCAGCTGGGGAGCTGTTTTTT	CASSPPGGGPAGELFF
TRBV4-2	TRBD1	TRBJ1-3	TGTGCCAGCAGCCAAGTCTGGCAGGGGGCCTTCTCTGGAAACACCATATATTTT	CASSQVWQGAFSGNTIYF
TRBV28	TRBD1	TRBJ1-1	TGTGCCAGCAGTTTCAGGCAGGGGGGGAACACTGAAGCTTTCTTT	CASSFRQGGNTEAFF
TRBV2	.	TRBJ2-7	TGTGCCAGCATAGAGAACAGCTACGAGCAGTACTTC	CASIENSYEQYF
TRBV28	.	TRBJ1-1	TGTGCCAGCAGCAACCTAGGTGCGGGGGCTTTCTTT	CASSNLGAGAFF
TRBV5-1	TRBD1	TRBJ2-7	TGCGCCAGCAGCCTGGGACAGGGGGCAACAAACGAGCAGTACTTC	CASSLGQGATNEQYF
TRBV25-1	TRBD1	TRBJ1-1	TGTGCCAGCATCCAGACAGGGGGGAACACTGAAGCTTTCTTT	CASIQTGGNTEAFF
TRBV19	TRBD1	TRBJ1-4	TGTGCCAGTAGTATTACAGGGGTTAATGAAAAACTGTTTTTT	CASSITGVNEKLFF
TRBV29-1	TRBD1	TRBJ2-7	TGCAGCGTCGCTCCGGGACAGGGTGTGGCTGGCGAGCAGTACTTC	CSVAPGQGVAGEQYF
TRBV11-3	TRBD1	TRBJ2-2	TGTGCCAGCAGCTTAGGGGCAGGGGGCAGAATAAACACCGGGGAGCTGTTTTTT	CASSLGAGGRINTGELFF
TRBV23-1	.	TRBJ2-6	TGCGCCAGCAGTCACGGAGGGAAGGGTTATAAAACTGGGTGGGCCAACGTCCTGACTTTC	CASSHGGKGYKTGWANVLTF
TRBV4-1	.	TRBJ1-4	TGCGCCAGCAGCCAGGCGGGCAGCACAACTAATGAAAAACTGTTTTTT	CASSQAGSTTNEKLFF
TRBV11-2	.	TRBJ1-2	TGTGCCAGCAGCTTAGTATTTCCCCGGGATACTCTTTATGGCTACACCTTC	CASSLVFPRDTLYGYTF
TRBV28	TRBD2	TRBJ2-7	TGTGCCAGCAGGTGGACTAGCGGGGCCTACGAGCAGTACTTC	CASRWTSGAYEQYF